One and the same sample provided the 28 T cell receptor beta chains below, sequenced in a study of cytomegalovirus exposure and HLA in healthy donors. It was with 60 Vbeta and 13 Jbeta primers that the PCR ran. Using immunoSEQ multiplex PCR, the repertoire was profiled, and TCRdb retains in-frame clones only, with some absent. The sample records tens of thousands of clones, roughly 84% being singletons. Material for sequencing was PBMCs. The receptors were gathered from a woman between 18 and 29 years old in good health and CMV-seronegative.

This clone is a singleton in its sample. The CDR3 region is CASSQDISRVNEKLFF. CDR3 DNA: TGCGCCAGCAGCCAAGATATTAGCCGGGTTAATGAAAAACTGTTTTTT. The rearrangement uses TRBV4-1 and TRBJ1-4; D gene uncertain. Per germline, CDR1 MGHRA and CDR2 YSYEKL. V lost 0 bases and J lost 4, with 12 bases in between. This CDR3 comprises 16 residues.

The chain employs TRBV19 and TRBJ2-5; 10 nucleotides agree with TRBD2. This CDR3 is 17 amino acids long. CDR1 is LNHDA and CDR2 is SQIVND in the germline V gene (reference sequence). The J segment lost 6 bases and the V segment lost 3 bases, leaving 13 bases of the junction unmatched. The CDR3 DNA is TGTGCCAGTAGTATGGATTCTCTAGCGGGAGCGGCTAAGACCCAGTACTTC. This gives the protein CASSMDSLAGAAKTQYF.

Notes on this clone: A read error may produce the germline difference seen at one junction end. The chain recombines TRBV7-9 with TRBJ1-5, with TRBD1 identical over 9 bases. This CDR3 is built from 17 residues. CDR1 is SEHNR, CDR2 FQNEAQ, per germline (reference sequence). The CDR3 sequence: CSSSFGWDRVIDQPQHF. The CDR3 nucleotides read TGTTCCAGCAGCTTCGGGTGGGACAGGGTGATTGATCAGCCCCAGCATTTT.

The chain uses TRBV21-1 and TRBJ2-1; the D call in the table, TRBD2, was not verified against the DNA. TRBV21-1 is reported as a pseudogene. The CDR3 loop spans 15 amino acids. The CDR3 DNA follows: TGTGCCAGCAGCAAAGTGCGGGGTCCTCACAATGAGCAGTTCTTC. The encoded protein is CASSKVRGPHNEQFF.

The chain links TRBV28 to TRBJ1-1; D is ambiguous. Trimming took 8 bases from V and 1 from J, leaving 20 bases between them. The CDR3 runs to 16 residues. CDR1 and CDR2 (germline): MDHEN, SYDVKM. The CDR3 region has the DNA TGTGCCAGCTTCTCGGGCTGGTCCGGGAGGAACACTGAAGCTTTCTTT. Translating gives CASFSGWSGRNTEAFF.

The V gene is TRBV28, the J gene TRBJ2-1, with 9 nucleotides matching TRBD2. The CDR3 contains 16 residues. Germline V gene sequence: CDR1 MDHEN, CDR2 SYDVKM. Unmatched junction bases numbered 5, after V lost 1 base and J lost 4 bases. CDR3: CASSLYSGSRYNEQFF. CDR3 DNA sequence: TGTGCCAGCAGTTTATATAGCGGGAGTCGGTACAATGAGCAGTTCTTC. The variable domain in full, with the rest retrieved from reference TRBV28 and TRBJ2-1, is DVKVTQSSRYLVKRTGEKVFLECVQDMDHENMFWYRQDPGLGLRLIYFSYDVKMKEKGDIPEGYSVSREKKERFSLILESASTNQTSMYLCASSLYSGSRYNEQFFGPGTRLTVL.

The rearrangement joins TRBV27 to TRBJ2-7; D perhaps matches TRBD2 (7 bases). From germline, CDR1 is MNHEY and CDR2 SMNVEV (reference sequence). The V gene lost 5 bases and the J gene lost 2 bases, with 22 bases spanning the gap. The length of the CDR3 is 17 residues. CDR3 in DNA: TGTGCCAGCAGTCCTACGGGGGGCGCAGAAAACCCCTACGAGCAGTACTTC. It translates to CASSPTGGAENPYEQYF.

The chain has TRBV7-9 and TRBJ2-7, with 9 bases identical to TRBD2. Germline lookup yields CDR1 SEHNR and CDR2 FQNEAQ (reference sequence). V was pared by 5 bases and J by 2 bases, with 7 bases of the junction left unmatched. This CDR3 region has 15 residues. CDR3 DNA sequence: TGTGCCAGCAGCAAAACTAGCGGGCTAACCTACGAGCAGTACTTC. Its protein is CASSKTSGLTYEQYF.

The V call is TRBV6-5, the J call TRBJ1-5; D might be TRBD1 (6 bases). The V and J ends lost 6 bases and 1 base respectively, with 13 bases between them. There are 15 residues in the CDR3. CDR1 and CDR2 (germline): MNHEY, SVGAGI. The CDR3 region is CASRRGTDSNQPQHF. DNA for the CDR3: TGTGCCAGCAGAAGGGGGACGGACAGCAATCAGCCCCAGCATTTT.

V is TRBV28 and J is TRBJ1-2; unclear D gene. Looked up from germline, CDR1 is MDHEN and CDR2 is SYDVKM. CDR3 size: 13 residues. Trimming took off 2 bases at V and 7 bases at J, with 11 bases between the two ends. The CDR3: CASSLVAVPGYTF. CDR3 bases: TGTGCCAGCAGTTTAGTAGCAGTCCCTGGCTACACCTTC.

The J gene is TRBJ2-7, the V gene TRBV6-6; D may be TRBD1 (5 bases). V was shortened by 6 bases and J by 5 bases, with 17 bases between the two germline ends. Germline V gene data show CDR1 as MNHNY and CDR2 as SVGAGI (reference sequence). CDR3 length: 14 amino acids. CDR3 in DNA: TGTGCCAGCAGAACTCCAGGGTTAGTGCACGAGCAGTACTTC. Translated: CASRTPGLVHEQYF.

The genes are TRBV27 and TRBJ1-4; D not resolved. The CDR3 sequence is 15 residues long. Trimming removed 5 bases from V and 3 bases from J, with 13 bases in between. CDR1 is MNHEY and CDR2 is SMNVEV in the germline V gene (reference sequence). CDR3 sequence: CASSPGTRPNEKLFF. Written as DNA, the CDR3 is TGTGCCAGCAGTCCGGGAACCCGGCCTAATGAAAAACTGTTTTTT.

This sequence joins TRBV29-1 and TRBJ1-3; D may be TRBD1 (6 bases). Germline lookup yields CDR1 SQVTM and CDR2 ANQGSEA. The ends were cut back, 7 bases at V and 2 bases at J, with 15 bases in the middle. CDR3 length: 14 amino acids. The CDR3 protein is CSAHTGNAGNTIYF. The DNA of the CDR3 is TGCAGCGCACACACAGGGAATGCTGGAAACACCATATATTTT.

The J gene is TRBJ2-3, the V gene TRBV27; the D gene is possibly TRBD2 (6 bases). Trimming cost V 2 bases and J 0 bases, with 9 bases left between them. The CDR3 consists of 15 residues. Looked up from germline, CDR1 is MNHEY and CDR2 is SMNVEV (reference sequence). DNA of the CDR3: TGTGCCAGCAGTTTACCTAGCGCTAGCACAGATACGCAGTATTTT. Translating it yields CASSLPSASTDTQYF.

The rearrangement uses TRBV5-4 and TRBJ1-3; 8 bases line up with TRBD1. This CDR3 spans 20 amino acids. Per the germline V gene, CDR1 is SGHNT and CDR2 is YYREEE (reference sequence). V was pared by 4 bases and J by 0 bases, with 18 bases of the junction left unmatched. This CDR3 is CASSVPGGVFFGTSGNTIYF. The CDR3 bases are TGTGCCAGCAGCGTGCCAGGGGGCGTCTTCTTCGGGACCTCTGGAAACACCATATATTTT.

The chain couples TRBV6-1 to TRBJ2-1, with 9 bases identical to TRBD2. V gave up 4 bases and J gave up 3 bases; unmatched junction bases: 4. CDR3 length: 15 residues. Germline lookup yields CDR1 MNHNS and CDR2 SASEGT. In DNA, the CDR3 is TGTGCCAGCAGTGTTAGCGGGAGCAGCTACAATGAGCAGTTCTTC. Protein: CASSVSGSSYNEQFF.

The CDR3: CARGQGPGSGANVLTF. The CDR3 DNA reads as TGTGCCAGGGGACAGGGGCCAGGATCTGGGGCCAACGTCCTGACTTTC. The chain combines TRBV7-8 with TRBJ2-6, with 10 nucleotides matching TRBD1. CDR1 and CDR2 (germline): SGHVS, FQNEAQ. Trimming cost V 9 bases and J 1 base; bases outside gene matches: 6. This CDR3 has 16 amino acids. The variable domain in full, completed from reference TRBV7-8 and TRBJ2-6, reads GAGVSQSPRYKVAKRGQDVALRCDPISGHVSLFWYQQALGQGPEFLTYFQNEAQLDKSGLPSDRFFAERPEGSVSTLKIQRTQQEDSAVYLCARGQGPGSGANVLTFGAGSRLTVL.

This chain connects TRBV5-6 to TRBJ2-7, with 7 nucleotides matching TRBD2. The germline CDR1 and CDR2 sequences are SGHDT and YYEEEE. The junction had 6 bases not matched to a gene; V was cut back by 2 bases and J by 10 bases. This CDR3 has 12 residues. CDR3 DNA: TGTGCCAGCAGCTTCACATCGGGGGGACAGTACTTC. It yields the protein CASSFTSGGQYF.

The chain couples TRBV27 to TRBJ1-2; D may be TRBD1 (5 bases). Per germline, CDR1 MNHEY and CDR2 SMNVEV (reference sequence). CDR3 length: 14 residues. V lost 5 bases and J lost 3, with 13 bases in between. The chain's CDR3 is CASSPAGGDYGYTF. CDR3 nucleotide sequence: TGTGCCAGCAGTCCCGCGGGGGGGGACTATGGCTACACCTTC.

On this clone itself: Sequence at one end of the junction differs from germline and may be a read error. The CDR3 nucleotides are TGTGCCAGCAGCTCTCTCGGGACAGCGCTCAGGGCCAACTTC. This encodes CASSSLGTALRANF. The chain is built from TRBV7-2 and TRBJ2-5, with 7 bases identical to TRBD1. The CDR3 totals 14 residues. Germline assignment: CDR1 SGHTA and CDR2 FQGNSA.

V usage is TRBV7-8 and J usage is TRBJ2-7; 8 positions match TRBD1. J was trimmed by 3 bases and V by 8 bases; bases with no gene match: 9. The CDR3 sequence is 14 residues long. Germline loops: CDR1 SGHVS, CDR2 FQNEAQ. The CDR3 region has the DNA TGTGCCAGCGTTCGTGCGACAGGGGTCTACGAGCAGTACTTC. Its translation is CASVRATGVYEQYF. The full variable domain, rest sourced from reference TRBV7-8 and TRBJ2-7, is GAGVSQSPRYKVAKRGQDVALRCDPISGHVSLFWYQQALGQGPEFLTYFQNEAQLDKSGLPSDRFFAERPEGSVSTLKIQRTQQEDSAVYLCASVRATGVYEQYFGPGTRLTVT.

The CDR3 region has the DNA TGTGCCAGCAGTGAATTAGAGTCCTCTAATGAAAAACTGTTTTTT. Protein product: CASSELESSNEKLFF. This chain connects TRBV25-1 to TRBJ1-4; no clear D. Germline CDR1 MGHDK, CDR2 SYGVNS. This CDR3 is built from 15 residues. V lost 1 base and J 3 bases, leaving 9 bases between the germline ends.

Only one count was recorded for this clone. The rearrangement uses TRBV10-3 and TRBJ2-2, with 12 bases identical to TRBD1. Germline trimming cut 8 bases from V and 7 bases from J; bases unmatched to any gene: 14. The CDR3 has 17 amino acids. The germline gives CDR1 ENHRY, CDR2 SYGVKD. The CDR3 is CAIPGQGASRGIGELFF. For the CDR3, the DNA is TGTGCCATCCCGGGACAGGGGGCGTCTCGGGGCATCGGGGAGCTGTTTTTT.

The chain carries TRBV10-3 and TRBJ2-6; maybe TRBD1 (6 bases). This CDR3 is built from 16 residues. V lost 6 bases and J lost 0, with 12 bases in between. Germline V gives CDR1 ENHRY, CDR2 SYGVKD. This CDR3 reads CAISPQGFSGANVLTF. CDR3 bases: TGTGCCATCAGCCCACAGGGTTTCTCTGGGGCCAACGTCCTGACTTTC.

This clone was picked up one time. This chain connects TRBV11-2 to TRBJ2-7, with unresolved D. V was cut by 2 bases and J by 0 bases, with 8 bases left in between. In germline, CDR1 is SGHAT, CDR2 FQNNGV. There are 14 residues in the CDR3. This CDR3 is CASSLRASSYEQYF. The DNA of the CDR3 is TGTGCCAGCAGCTTACGAGCTAGCTCCTACGAGCAGTACTTC.

This clone showed up just a few times. The chain joins TRBV28 to TRBJ2-7; the match to TRBD2 covers 11 bases. Germline CDR1 is MDHEN and CDR2 is SYDVKM. V shed 4 bases, J shed 2 bases, and the junction held 4 bases outside the gene matches. This CDR3 is 15 amino acids long. The CDR3: CASSSGTSGTYEQYF. DNA for the CDR3: TGTGCCAGCAGTTCGGGGACTAGCGGAACCTACGAGCAGTACTTC.

The chain employs TRBV28 and TRBJ2-1, with 7 bases matching TRBD2. Germline CDR1 MDHEN, CDR2 SYDVKM. The length of the CDR3 is 16 residues. With V trimmed by 3 bases and J by 2 bases, 7 bases remained unmatched. Written as DNA, the CDR3 is TGTGCCAGCAGTTTTGGACTAGTCGGCCCCTACAATGAGCAGTTCTTC. The encoded protein is CASSFGLVGPYNEQFF.

The gene calls are TRBV27 and TRBJ2-1, with D uncertain. CDR1 and CDR2 (germline): MNHEY, SMNVEV (reference sequence). CDR3 length equals 15 residues. Between the trimmed V and J ends, which lost 5 bases and 5 bases, there was a span of 16 bases. CDR3 amino acids: CASSPRRVLNNEQFF. The CDR3 DNA reads as TGTGCCAGCAGTCCTCGACGGGTCTTAAACAATGAGCAGTTCTTC.